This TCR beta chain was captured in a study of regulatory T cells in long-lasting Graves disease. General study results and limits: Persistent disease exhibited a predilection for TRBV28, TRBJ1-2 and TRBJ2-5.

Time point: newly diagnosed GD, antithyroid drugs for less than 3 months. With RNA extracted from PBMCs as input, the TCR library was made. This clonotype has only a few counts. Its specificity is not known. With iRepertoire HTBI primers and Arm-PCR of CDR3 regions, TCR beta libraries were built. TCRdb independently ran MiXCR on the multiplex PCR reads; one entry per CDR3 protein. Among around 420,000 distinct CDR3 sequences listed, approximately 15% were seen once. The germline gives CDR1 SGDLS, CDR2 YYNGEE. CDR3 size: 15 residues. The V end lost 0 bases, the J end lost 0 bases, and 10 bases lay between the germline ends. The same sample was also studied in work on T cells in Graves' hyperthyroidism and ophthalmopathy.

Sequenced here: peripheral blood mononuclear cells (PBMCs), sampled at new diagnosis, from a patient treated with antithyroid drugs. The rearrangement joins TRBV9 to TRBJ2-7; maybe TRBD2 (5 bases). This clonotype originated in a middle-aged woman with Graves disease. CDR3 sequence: CASSVGGRSSYEQYF. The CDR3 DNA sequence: TGTGCCAGCAGCGTAGGCGGGCGGAGCTCCTACGAGCAGTACTTC.